The 4 T cell receptor beta chains in this list originate from one sample, sequenced in a study of PD-1 blockade in classical Hodgkin lymphoma. Method: immunoSEQ multiplex PCR; TCRdb's copy keeps in-frame clones and lacks some. The profile shows 50,000 or so clones, roughly 86% of them singletons. Documented time point: cycle 4 day 1 (C4D1), after 5 to 7 weeks of nivolumab. After autologous stem cell transplantation all patients relapsed, and prior brentuximab vedotin exposure differed between cohorts. This specimen consisted of peripheral blood mononuclear cells (PBMCs), obtained before the fourth cycle of nivolumab. The receptors originated from a human donor with classical Hodgkin lymphoma.

This rearrangement joins TRBV12-5 to TRBJ2-1; perhaps D is TRBD1 or TRBD2 (6 bases each). This CDR3 spans 14 amino acids. The germline V and J ends were trimmed by 6 bases and 8 bases, with 17 bases remaining between them. CDR1 and CDR2 from the germline V gene are LGHNT and FRNRAP. The CDR3 spells CASGRGQPRDEQFF. The CDR3 DNA reads TGTGCTAGTGGGCGGGGACAACCCCGAGATGAGCAGTTCTTC.

Comment on this clone: A read error may account for a junction end that differs from germline. The chain combines TRBV7-7 with TRBJ2-1, with TRBD2 matching 7 bases. The length of the CDR3 is 16 residues. The V gene's germline CDR1 is SSHAT and CDR2 FNYEAQ (reference sequence). The CDR3 nucleotides read TGTGCTAGCAGCGTCGGGGGGTGGAGCTCCTACAATGAGCAGTTCTTC. Amino acids: CASSVGGWSSYNEQFF.

The rearrangement joins TRBV20-1 to TRBJ2-4, with D unclear. Germline CDR1 and CDR2: DFQATT and SNEGSKA (reference sequence). The germline V and J ends were trimmed by 6 bases and 7 bases, with 7 bases remaining between them. There are 10 residues in the CDR3. The CDR3 region is CSASVNIQYF. The DNA of the CDR3 is TGCAGTGCGAGTGTGAACATTCAGTACTTC.

The J gene is TRBJ2-7, the V gene TRBV7-2; tentative D call: TRBD2 (6 bases). The CDR3 is 13 amino acids. Trimming took off 4 bases at V and 3 bases at J, with 10 bases between the two ends. Germline V CDR1 and CDR2: SGHTA, FQGNSA. Here the CDR3 reads CASSWDSYYEQYF. The CDR3 DNA sequence: TGTGCCAGCAGCTGGGACTCATACTACGAGCAGTACTTC.